This T cell receptor beta chain derives from a study of naive and memory T cell subsets (dated by TCRdb to between 2016 and 2019). Study-level background: An open-source, UMI-based TCR alpha and beta sequencing pipeline was applied to sorted naive and memory peripheral blood T cell subsets. The results of the functional CMV T cell responses matched the IgG serology results in every case. RNA was DNase-treated and reverse transcribed with TCR constant-region primers, mostly using SuperScript III. Findings and caveats that apply to the study as a whole: A few larger clonotypes were present in naive repertoires, particularly the CD8 repertoires, and these clonotypes were possibly memory cells re-expressing CD45RA. RNA-based TCR counts may be influenced by expression changes linked to T cell activation and differentiation. A power law was followed by TCR abundance, with an exponent that differed between naive and memory subsets but was consistent across the three individuals. Single alpha or beta chain sequences, rather than paired alpha/beta receptors, were used to define clonotypes. The repertoire findings for the naive and memory subsets could not be validated against a ground truth, as none was available. After error correction, over 95% of naive TCR sequences appeared only once, giving much steeper abundance distributions than memory subsets. In both CD4 and CD8 cells, the Gini index increased while Shannon and inverse Simpson diversity decreased from naive through CM, EM and EMRA.

This clonotype was seen more than once but under ten times. Its specific antigen is unknown. No quality values exist for individual bases; no much larger clone is one base distant. From the second PCR step on, the TCR alpha and beta chain libraries were amplified in separate reactions. The CMV status of each donor was determined by measuring IFNgamma production from CD4+ T cells after fresh PBMCs had been stimulated overnight with CMV viral lysate. CD4 T cells were positively selected with Miltenyi beads, followed by positive selection of CD8 T cells from the CD4-negative fraction. Cells were stained for CD3, CD4, CD8, CD45RA, CD27 and a live/dead dye and were sorted on a BD Aria II into four subsets based on CD45RA and CD27. A few healthy volunteers provided blood, and each donor's sample was split into CD4 and CD8 T cells and then further divided into four differentiation subsets. Roughly 0.11 L of peripheral blood was collected from each donor, and PBMC were isolated by Ficoll-Paque PLUS density-gradient centrifugation. The sorted cells were lysed in RLT buffer, after which RNA was extracted using a Qiagen RNeasy kit and kept at -80 degrees C.

The method behind the library was UMI-ligation and nested PCR. To cover both TRBC1 and TRBC2, the beta constant-region primer consisted of an equimolar mix of two oligonucleotides. Four rounds of PCR were used to amplify ligated cDNA, with nested alpha and beta constant-region primers being used together with the SP2 primer. T4 RNA ligase 1 ligated a single-stranded oligonucleotide carrying the SP2 primer and a 12-nucleotide UMI to the cDNA 3' end. The ligation reaction was kept at 16 degrees C for roughly 18-24 hours. PCR2 was usually performed as a SYBR Green qPCR and halted at a preset threshold so that over-amplification would not occur. Agencourt AMPure XP magnetic beads were used for all purifications after the first. Library quantification was done by Qubit, followed by a TapeStation check on which the main peak was expected at around 650 bp. Pooled libraries were sequenced on an Illumina MiSeq with v2 2x251 paired-end kits, typically giving about 0.95-2.2 million reads per sample. Each sample was pooled at 3.5 to 4 nM, and roughly 4.5-7% PhiX was included to help cluster recognition. The paper's processing steps were these. FASTQ reads processed by Demultiplexor were assigned V and J genes by Decombinator through tag matching that tolerated a single base-pair mismatch. UMIs were used by Collapsinator to correct both sequencing errors and frequency errors arising from PCR heterogeneity. CDR3Translator translated TCRs and extracted CDR3s from the conserved cysteine to the FGXG phenylalanine, flagging non-productive sequences. Gini, Shannon entropy and inverse Simpson indices were computed after subsampling the repertoires to the same number of UMI-defined TCRs. Clonotype abundance distributions were fitted to a power law by maximum likelihood within the linear range. For one naive CD8 sample, the pipeline and MIGEC produced similar UMI counts, unique TCR numbers and clonal distributions. In one analysis, naive TCRs also found in any memory subset of the same donor were removed from the naive repertoire. The repertoires were searched for approximately 7,000 CMV-associated CDR3 sequences that had been compiled from VDJdb and a published dataset. Using fastp trimming at Q25 and MiXCR clonotype assembly, TCRdb reanalyzed the public sequencing data and kept in-frame beta chains. Entries that share a CDR3 protein sequence are merged under the most common genes and DNA. The V and J calls follow TCRdb's processing rather than the paper's. Recorded for this sample are roughly 100,000 distinct CDR3 sequences; roughly 10% of them occurred a single time. The ten largest make up more than 0.13% of the sample.

The CDR3 sequence holds 14 residues, the cysteine and phenylalanine included. Only CDR3 DNA remains: 42 bases, in frame from the first base. CDR1 and CDR2 are read off the germline V gene as MNHEY and SVGEGT. The germline V and J ends show losses of 8 bases and 9 bases respectively, and no gene match explains 9 bases of the junction. The chain links TRBV6-2 or TRBV6-3 with TRBJ2-1, and TRBD1 matches 11 of the central bases. The source is a human donor in good health. Specimen: naive CD4+ T cells from blood. Explained via the paper, the cell subset or site label denotes: naive T cells, CD45RA high CD27+. This receptor carries the CDR3 CASRDRGYTGEQFF. The DNA sequence is TGTGCCAGCCGGGACAGGGGGTATACTGGTGAGCAGTTCTTC.